Detailed here is one T cell receptor beta chain. What it binds is not known. Trimming cost V 5 bases and J 4 bases, with 19 bases left between them. Germline V lookup: CDR1 SGHRS, CDR2 YFSETQ. This CDR3 is 15 amino acids long. TCR beta libraries were prepared from cDNA with unique molecular identifiers. Each CDR3 protein gets one entry after TCRdb re-called the PCR reads with MiXCR. The data show 750,000 to 950,000 distinct CDR3 sequences, 53% seen once. The data were taken from a study of post-analysis software for immune sequencing data. Study in general: The disease courses covered relapsing-remitting, secondary progressive and progressive-relapsing multiple sclerosis. The study's findings and limits: The study found significantly lower normalized Chao1 diversity in multiple sclerosis patients than in controls. Patients showed TRBV5-6, TRBV5-1 and TRBV20-1 among 4 or 5 TRBV segments more frequent than in controls.

The clonotype comes from a girl aged 5-17 years with multiple sclerosis. The sample consisted of blood. The V gene is TRBV5-1, the J gene TRBJ2-7; D is unclear. CDR3 coding DNA: TGCGCCAGCAGTCCCGGCGCAGCCCTTCCTTACGAGCAGTACTTC. This encodes CASSPGAALPYEQYF.